This TCR beta chain was found in a study of CD8 T cells in ankylosing spondylitis. Study-wide points: What seemed typical of ankylosing spondylitis blood was a TCR beta motif built from eight highly homologous variants.

TCRdb analysed the 5' RACE reads with MiXCR anew, one entry per CDR3 protein. Here the sample spans about 540,000 distinct CDR3 sequences, about an eighth being singletons. The CDR3 covers 11 residues. The ends were cut back, 1 base at V and 5 bases at J, with 1 base in the middle. Germline loops: CDR1 LGHDT, CDR2 YNNKEL (reference sequence). This clonotype was counted many times. Its antigen is unidentified. A clone one base away is much larger, so this may be a read error. The receptor's source is a male donor with ankylosing spondylitis. Material: blood, either unsorted or a sorted T cell fraction (not recorded which). V and J are TRBV3-1 and TRBJ2-3, with unresolved D. The DNA of the CDR3 is TGTGCCAGCAGCCAAGTAGATACGCAGTATTTT. Protein product: CASSQVDTQYF.